The TCR beta chain described here comes from a study of technical replicates of blood from a few donors. CDR1 is SNHLY and CDR2 is FYNNEI in the germline V gene. The CDR3 is made up of 14 amino acids. The V gene lost 3 bases and the J gene lost 0 bases, with 8 bases spanning the gap. Clones were read by immunoSEQ multiplex PCR, and TCRdb kept only the in-frame ones, dropping some. The sample lists approximately 94,000 clones; around 96% were seen once. This sequence originates from a human donor in good health. Sequencing input: T cells isolated from PBMCs. The genes are TRBV2 and TRBJ1-1; D unclear. The CDR3 sequence is CASSDYGLNTEAFF. In nucleotides, the CDR3 is TGTGCCAGCAGTGACTACGGTTTGAACACTGAAGCTTTCTTT.